These 16 T cell receptor beta chains were sequenced from one sample in a study of blood T cell repertoires in COVID-19. The method was immunoSEQ multiplex PCR; TCRdb's version includes in-frame clones alone and lacks a portion of them. The repertoire consists of some 400,000 clones, with roughly 77% occurring once and the leading ten covering under 1.2%. Sequencing was done on a sample of peripheral blood. The receptors stem from a human donor with acute or convalescent COVID-19. The donor label of this sample is uncertain.

This clone has more than one count but fewer than ten. V gene TRBV30 combines with J gene TRBJ1-2, with 7 positions matching TRBD1. Unmatched junction bases numbered 9, after V lost 8 bases and J lost 0 bases. Germline CDR1 GTSNPN, CDR2 SVGIG (reference sequence). This CDR3 region has 14 residues. Here the CDR3 DNA reads TGTGCCCTGACCTGGACAGGATCTAACTATGGCTACACCTTC. It specifies CALTWTGSNYGYTF.

The chain is built from TRBV7-7 and TRBJ2-2; D gene uncertain. V shed 1 base and J shed 8 bases, with 8 bases lying between them. CDR1 is SSHAT and CDR2 is FNYEAQ in the germline V gene (reference sequence). The length of the CDR3 is 13 residues. Here the CDR3 reads CASSLVEAGELFF. The DNA of the CDR3 is TGTGCCAGCAGCTTAGTGGAAGCGGGGGAGCTGTTTTTT.

V gene TRBV2 combines with J gene TRBJ2-5, with TRBD1 as a possible D gene (6 bases). The germline gives CDR1 SNHLY, CDR2 FYNNEI. The CDR3 loop spans 12 amino acids. The V end was cut by 6 bases, the J end by 6 bases, with 11 bases between. The CDR3 region has the DNA TGTGCCAGCAGATACCAGGGGCAGACCCAGTACTTC. It is translated as CASRYQGQTQYF.

This sequence joins TRBV19 and TRBJ1-1, with 7 bases aligning to TRBD1. CDR1 is LNHDA and CDR2 is SQIVND in the germline V gene (reference sequence). The CDR3 extends over 15 amino acids. V trimming: 4 bases; J trimming: 6 bases; junction bases outside the gene matches: 11. The CDR3 region is CASSTIDRAKAEAFF. In nucleotides, the CDR3 is TGTGCCAGTAGTACGATAGACAGGGCGAAGGCTGAAGCTTTCTTT.

The rearrangement links TRBV3-1 (or the pseudogene TRBV3-2) to TRBJ2-5; D remains unclear. The germline V gene encodes CDR1 LGHDT and CDR2 YNNKEL (reference sequence). This CDR3 contains 13 residues. Trimming removed 3 bases at V and 7 bases at J, with 12 bases between. CDR3 DNA sequence: TGTGCCAGCAGCCACCTCGGTAAGTTGACCCAGTACTTC. This sequence encodes CASSHLGKLTQYF.

The chain is built from TRBV28 and TRBJ1-1, with TRBD1 matching 7 bases. CDR1 is MDHEN, CDR2 SYDVKM, per germline. V shed 3 bases and J 6 bases; nucleotides not matched to a gene: 4. The CDR3 spans 13 residues. CDR3 in DNA: TGTGCCAGCAGTTTCCCCGGACAGGCTGAAGCTTTCTTT. This encodes CASSFPGQAEAFF.

The J gene is TRBJ2-7, the V gene TRBV4-1, with D maybe TRBD2 (5 bases). Germline V gene sequence: CDR1 MGHRA, CDR2 YSYEKL. With 4 bases removed from V and 5 bases from J, the gap between germline ends came to 6 bases. The length of the CDR3 is 11 residues. The CDR3 is CASSRGNEQYF. In DNA, the CDR3 is TGCGCCAGCAGCCGAGGGAACGAGCAGTACTTC.

This chain joins TRBV5-8 and TRBJ1-5; D is possibly TRBD1 (5 bases). There are 17 residues in the CDR3. Germline-derived CDR1 and CDR2 are SGHTS and YDEGEE. The germline V and J ends were trimmed by 4 bases and 6 bases, with 23 bases remaining between them. The CDR3 DNA reads as TGTGCCAGCAGCGGGAGGGCAGGGTCACGCTATGGTCAGCCCCAGCATTTT. Protein sequence: CASSGRAGSRYGQPQHF.

This clone has just one count. The gene calls are TRBV6-2 or TRBV6-3 and TRBJ2-1; 9 nucleotides agree with TRBD2. The germline V gene encodes CDR1 MNHEY and CDR2 SVGEGT. J lost 0 bases, V lost 2 bases, and 17 bases had no gene match. The CDR3 contains 21 residues. CDR3 in amino acids: CASSYPLKGNSGSSSYNEQFF. The CDR3 DNA reads TGTGCCAGCAGTTACCCCCTGAAGGGGAATAGCGGGAGCAGCTCCTACAATGAGCAGTTCTTC.

This sequence joins TRBV5-4 and TRBJ1-1; the D is unclear. V was shortened by 5 bases and J by 4 bases, with 15 bases between the two germline ends. The CDR3 has 14 amino acids. Germline-derived CDR1 and CDR2 are SGHNT and YYREEE (reference sequence). The CDR3 is CASSFDGSGTEAFF. In nucleotides, the CDR3 is TGTGCCAGCAGTTTCGATGGATCGGGCACTGAAGCTTTCTTT. The entire variable domain, with the rest obtained from reference TRBV5-4 and TRBJ1-1, is as follows: ETGVTQSPTHLIKTRGQQVTLRCSSQSGHNTVSWYQQALGQGPQFIFQYYREEENGRGNFPPRFSGLQFPNYSSELNVNALELDDSALYLCASSFDGSGTEAFFGQGTRLTVV.

This rearrangement joins TRBV5-5 to TRBJ1-5, with D uncertain. The CDR3 runs 17 residues. Deletions cut 2 bases from V and 4 bases from J, with 19 bases between. CDR1 and CDR2 from the germline V gene are SGHKS and YYEKEE (reference sequence). The CDR3 loop reads CASSFSTAKGGNQPQHF. The CDR3 bases are TGTGCCAGCAGCTTTTCAACAGCAAAAGGAGGAAATCAGCCCCAGCATTTT.

J is TRBJ1-5 and V is TRBV4-2; possibly TRBD1 for D (5 bases). The CDR3 totals 16 residues. Deletions cut 0 bases from V and 0 bases from J, with 9 bases between. The germline gives CDR1 LGHNA, CDR2 YNFKEQ. CDR3 DNA sequence: TGTGCCAGCAGCCAAGAAGCGGGACCTAGCAATCAGCCCCAGCATTTT. Translation: CASSQEAGPSNQPQHF.

This clone was seen more than once but under ten times. V usage is TRBV4-1 and J usage is TRBJ1-5; 9 nucleotides line up with TRBD1. This CDR3 region has 16 residues. V dropped 2 bases and J dropped 1; count of bases not matched to a gene: 3. From germline, CDR1 is MGHRA and CDR2 YSYEKL. The CDR3 DNA reads as TGCGCCAGCAGCCAACAACAGGGGGCGAGCAATCAGCCCCAGCATTTT. It yields the protein CASSQQQGASNQPQHF.

The rearrangement joins TRBV4-1 to TRBJ1-5; no clear D gene. There are 16 residues in the CDR3. The germline V and J ends were trimmed by 3 bases and 4 bases, with 16 bases remaining between them. Germline loops: CDR1 MGHRA, CDR2 YSYEKL. CDR3 DNA sequence: TGCGCCAGCAGCCAGGAAGGCGGGCAGCGGAATCAGCCCCAGCATTTT. The encoded protein is CASSQEGGQRNQPQHF.

This chain uses TRBV7-8 with TRBJ2-7, with D unclear. V lost 2 bases and J 2 bases, leaving 10 bases between the germline ends. The CDR3 spans 14 residues. Germline CDR1 SGHVS, CDR2 FQNEAQ. CDR3 region: CASSLWLAPYEQYF. DNA of the CDR3: TGTGCCAGCAGCTTATGGTTAGCTCCCTACGAGCAGTACTTC.

The chain combines TRBV6-5 with TRBJ2-7; D might be TRBD1 (8 bases). This CDR3 has 12 residues. Trimming cost V 6 bases and J 7 bases, with 13 bases left between them. Germline V gene lookup returns CDR1 MNHEY and CDR2 SVGAGI. The CDR3 sequence is CASSYRGGEQYF. CDR3 bases: TGTGCCAGCAGCTACAGGGGGGGAGAGCAGTACTTC.